The rows below give T cell receptor beta chains drawn from one sample of a study of CD8+CD57+ T cells in acquired aplastic anemia. TCRdb analysed the reads with MiXCR anew, one entry per CDR3 protein. Of about 270,000 distinct CDR3 sequences in the sample, around 60% were seen once. The specimen was sorted CD4+, CD8+, or CD8+CD57+ T cells (not recorded which) from PBMCs. The receptors were gathered from a human donor with severe aplastic anemia or a healthy control (not recorded which). Both conserved end residues are part of each CDR3. The D gene is left open where the match is weak. The size of a clone is reported for some rows only, either as once, few or many, or as a class for expanded clones.

d_gene	j_gene	v_gene	abundance	CDR3aa	CDR3nt
TRBD1	TRBJ1-6	TRBV19	few	CASRPGQRVNSPLHF	TGTGCCAGTAGGCCGGGACAGCGGGTAAATTCACCCCTCCACTTT
TRBD1	TRBJ2-7	TRBV10-1	NA	CATADRGSYEQYF	TGCGCCACCGCGGACAGGGGTTCCTACGAGCAGTACTTC
NA	TRBJ1-4	TRBV15	NA	CATSGTLESTNEKLFF	TGTGCCACCAGCGGTACCTTAGAGTCAACTAATGAAAAACTGTTTTTT
TRBD1	TRBJ1-4	TRBV2	few	CASSMTTGVGEKLFF	TGTGCCAGCAGTATGACGACAGGGGTCGGTGAAAAACTGTTTTTT
TRBD1	TRBJ2-7	TRBV10-3	few	CATSQGAGYEQYF	TGTGCCACCTCCCAGGGGGCCGGTTACGAGCAGTACTTC
TRBD1	TRBJ2-7	TRBV20-1	NA	CSASGTDSYEQYF	TGCAGTGCTTCCGGGACAGACTCCTACGAGCAGTACTTC
NA	TRBJ1-5	TRBV19	NA	CASGASYGNQPQHF	TGTGCCAGTGGAGCTTCCTACGGAAATCAGCCCCAGCATTTT
NA	TRBJ1-4	TRBV20-1	many	CSEGRENEKLFF	TGCAGTGAGGGCAGGGAGAATGAAAAACTGTTTTTT
NA	TRBJ1-6	TRBV20-1	NA	CSARDVGADNSPLHF	TGCAGTGCTAGAGATGTGGGGGCGGATAATTCACCCCTCCACTTT
NA	TRBJ1-2	TRBV5-6	NA	CASSTRPRVDYGYTF	TGTGCCAGCAGCACAAGGCCAAGGGTAGACTATGGCTACACCTTC
TRBD1	TRBJ2-2	TRBV5-1	once	CASSSPTGRSVGELFF	TGCGCCAGCAGCTCACCGACAGGGCGCTCAGTCGGGGAGCTGTTTTTT
NA	TRBJ1-3	TRBV7-3	NA	CASSLGGSSGNTIYF	TGTGCCAGCAGCTTAGGTGGCAGCTCTGGAAACACCATATATTTT
NA	TRBJ2-3	TRBV5-6	few	CASSLKTSRNF	TGTGCCAGCAGCTTGAAGACTAGTCGGAATTTT
TRBD2	TRBJ2-1	TRBV25-1	NA	CASSTSGRAFRSNEQFF	TGTGCCAGCAGTACTAGCGGGAGGGCCTTTCGGAGCAATGAGCAGTTCTTC
TRBD1	TRBJ2-1	TRBV7-9	NA	CASSETGENEQFF	TGTGCCAGCAGCGAGACAGGGGAGAATGAGCAGTTCTTC
NA	TRBJ1-1	TRBV19	NA	CASTLRGGNTEAFF	TGTGCCAGTACCTTAAGAGGGGGGAACACTGAAGCTTTCTTT
NA	TRBJ1-2	TRBV3-1	many	CASSQAGLKTGGYTF	TGTGCCAGCAGCCAAGCCGGGCTCAAAACGGGAGGCTACACCTTC
NA	TRBJ2-2	TRBV24-1	many	CATSEGPTGLFF	TGTGCCACCAGTGAGGGACCGACAGGGCTGTTTTTT
NA	TRBJ2-1	TRBV19	few	CASSINSYNEQFF	TGTGCCAGTAGTATAAACAGTTACAATGAGCAGTTCTTC
NA	TRBJ2-7	TRBV11-2	NA	CASSSPSGPYEQYF	TGTGCCAGCAGTTCGCCATCAGGGCCCTACGAGCAGTACTTC
TRBD1	TRBJ1-1	TRBV7-9	NA	CASSLVGGQVITNTEAFF	TGTGCCAGCAGCTTAGTAGGGGGACAGGTGATTACGAACACTGAAGCTTTCTTT
NA	TRBJ1-6	TRBV2	NA	CASSEGAQGNSPLHF	TGTGCCAGCAGTGAAGGGGCGCAGGGAAATTCACCCCTCCACTTT